The TCR beta chain described here comes from a study of blood T cell repertoires in COVID-19. The CDR3 runs to 14 residues. CDR1 is SNHLY and CDR2 is FYNNEI in the germline V gene. Trimming took off 4 bases at V and 3 bases at J, with 13 bases between the two ends. Clones were sequenced by immunoSEQ multiplex PCR, and TCRdb holds only the in-frame ones, with some missing. Among some 220,000 clones, 83% were seen once, and the ten largest hold less than 6.5%. The sequencing input was peripheral blood. The chain has TRBV2 and TRBJ2-7, with a tentative D call TRBD1 (7 bases). This clonotype was sampled from a human donor in a cohort sampled during active COVID-19. This CDR3 is CASSVAGGLYEQYF. The CDR3 DNA reads TGTGCCAGCAGTGTGGCAGGGGGACTCTACGAGCAGTACTTC.